Below, 25 T cell receptor beta chains from the same sample are listed, as sequenced in a study of early T cells in non-severe SARS-CoV-2 infection. MiXCR, run by TCRdb on the 5' RACE reads, gives a single entry per CDR3 protein. The sample carries roughly 58,000 distinct CDR3 sequences, more than 9% recorded once. The material sequenced was whole blood. The receptor set was obtained from an adult who was a healthcare worker with PCR-confirmed SARS-CoV-2 infection or an uninfected control (not recorded which).

This rearrangement joins TRBV10-3 to TRBJ1-4, with D hard to call. Germline loops: CDR1 ENHRY, CDR2 SYGVKD. V shed 4 bases and J shed 8 bases, with 11 bases lying between them. The CDR3 has 13 amino acids. CDR3 DNA sequence: TGTGCCATCAGTGGAGGGCTAGGAGAAAAACTGTTTTTT. This codes for CAISGGLGEKLFF.

This clonotype was found a few times. The chain joins TRBV12-3 or TRBV12-4 to TRBJ2-2; D gene ambiguous. V was cut by 6 bases and J by 0 bases, with 11 bases left in between. There are 15 residues in the CDR3. This CDR3 reads CASSPGLANTGELFF. For the CDR3, the DNA is TGTGCCAGCAGCCCTGGATTGGCGAACACCGGGGAGCTGTTTTTT.

This clonotype was detected only a few times. The J gene is TRBJ2-2, the V gene TRBV5-4; D is unclear. The CDR3 runs 14 residues. Between the trimmed V and J ends, which lost 5 bases and 2 bases, there was a span of 10 bases. Germline CDR1 SGHNT, CDR2 YYREEE (reference sequence). The CDR3 DNA reads TGTGCCAGCAGGGGCCCAACTAACACCGGGGAGCTGTTTTTT. Translating it yields CASRGPTNTGELFF.

The chain uses TRBV12-3 or TRBV12-4 and TRBJ2-1, with 12 bases lining up with TRBD2. This CDR3 is built from 16 residues. The trim removed 2 bases at V and 8 bases at J, leaving 7 bases unmatched. CDR3 residues: CASSLWGRLAGDEQFF. The CDR3, as DNA: TGTGCCAGCAGTTTATGGGGGCGACTAGCGGGAGATGAGCAGTTCTTC.

This clonotype has ten or more counts. This chain joins TRBV25-1 and TRBJ1-4, with 7 positions matching TRBD1. The ends lost 5 bases at V and 5 bases at J; junction bases unmatched: 8. The CDR3 extends over 15 amino acids. Germline assignment: CDR1 MGHDK and CDR2 SYGVNS. CDR3 coding DNA: TGTGCCAGCAGTCGCGGTACACAGGGGAATGAAAAACTGTTTTTT. This gives the protein CASSRGTQGNEKLFF. The full variable domain, with the rest looked up from reference TRBV25-1 and TRBJ1-4, is EADIYQTPRYLVIGTGKKITLECSQTMGHDKMYWYQQDPGMELHLIHYSYGVNSTEKGDLSSESTVSRIRTEHFPLTLESARPSHTSQYLCASSRGTQGNEKLFFGSGTQLSVL.

This clonotype has a handful of counts. This chain connects TRBV28 to TRBJ2-7; weak D call: TRBD1 (5 bases). V was cut by 8 bases and J by 4 bases, with 9 bases left in between. Germline lookup yields CDR1 MDHEN and CDR2 SYDVKM. The CDR3 consists of 11 residues. The CDR3 coding sequence is TGTGCCAGCGGAGACAGATACGAGCAGTACTTC. Its translation: CASGDRYEQYF.

This clonotype turned up a few times. J is TRBJ2-1 and V is TRBV12-3 or TRBV12-4; 8 bases are shared with TRBD2. V dropped 2 bases and J dropped 5; count of bases not matched to a gene: 8. CDR3 size: 16 residues. CDR3 sequence: CASSLHLAGGDNEQFF. The DNA for the CDR3 is TGTGCCAGCAGTTTACACCTGGCGGGAGGCGACAATGAGCAGTTCTTC.

There are many counts of this clonotype. V is TRBV20-1 and J is TRBJ2-1, with D maybe TRBD2 (5 bases). The CDR3 totals 17 residues. From germline, CDR1 is DFQATT and CDR2 SNEGSKA (reference sequence). Deletions cut 0 bases from V and 0 bases from J, with 15 bases between. The CDR3 spells CSARDVRAGRSYNEQFF. The CDR3 DNA sequence: TGCAGTGCTAGAGATGTCCGTGCGGGCCGCTCCTACAATGAGCAGTTCTTC.

The V and J genes are TRBV2 and TRBJ1-5; TRBD1 is a possible D gene (5 bases). Trimming pared 10 bases from V and 10 bases from J, leaving 20 bases between. The length of the CDR3 is 13 residues. Germline V CDR1 and CDR2: SNHLY, FYNNEI. This CDR3 reads CATDRDGRGPQHF. For the CDR3, the DNA is TGTGCCACAGACCGGGACGGCAGAGGACCCCAGCATTTT.

The V gene is TRBV12-3 or TRBV12-4, the J gene TRBJ2-1, with TRBD2 matching over 7 bases. The V segment lost 5 bases and the J segment 7 bases; nucleotides outside the gene matches: 11. The CDR3 totals 15 residues. CDR3 sequence reads: CASSQNSGTGNEQFF. The DNA of the CDR3 is TGTGCCAGCAGTCAGAACAGCGGGACGGGGAATGAGCAGTTCTTC.

Only a few counts were recorded for this clonotype. The rearrangement joins TRBV28 to TRBJ2-7; weak D call: TRBD2 (6 bases). The CDR3 covers 15 residues. V dropped 5 bases and J dropped 4 bases, with 18 bases sitting between them. Germline values: CDR1 MDHEN, CDR2 SYDVKM. The chain's CDR3 is CASSRPGGELYEQYF. CDR3 DNA: TGTGCCAGCAGTCGCCCCGGGGGTGAGTTGTACGAGCAGTACTTC.

The rearrangement uses TRBV5-1 and TRBJ1-1, with D possibly TRBD1 on 5 matching bases. This CDR3 has 14 residues. V was cut by 1 base and J by 4 bases, with 11 bases left in between. CDR1 is SGHRS, CDR2 YFSETQ, per germline. CDR3 region: CASSLSGGGTEAFF. CDR3 DNA sequence: TGCGCCAGCAGCTTGTCCGGGGGAGGCACTGAAGCTTTCTTT.

This clonotype was seen a few times. The chain links TRBV13 to TRBJ2-7; the D is unclear. Trimming removed 6 bases from V and 0 bases from J, with 12 bases in between. The CDR3 extends over 14 amino acids. Germline lookup yields CDR1 PRHDT and CDR2 FYEKMQ (reference sequence). CDR3 amino acids: CASSRVVDSYEQYF. The CDR3 bases are TGTGCCAGCAGTAGGGTAGTGGACTCCTACGAGCAGTACTTC.

This clonotype was recorded many times. The V gene is TRBV11-2, the J gene TRBJ1-6; no clear D gene. Trimming cost V 0 bases and J 8 bases, with 14 bases left between them. The CDR3 covers 16 residues. Germline V gives CDR1 SGHAT, CDR2 FQNNGV. CDR3 sequence: CASSLDFGRIDSPLHF. The CDR3 DNA reads as TGTGCCAGCAGCTTAGATTTCGGGAGGATCGATTCACCCCTCCACTTT.

This clonotype has more than one count but fewer than ten. The chain combines TRBV5-1 with TRBJ2-7; tentatively, D is TRBD2 (6 bases). The length of the CDR3 is 15 residues. Germline-derived CDR1 and CDR2 are SGHRS and YFSETQ. Trimming left V 0 bases short and J 7 bases short, with 17 bases between. CDR3 residues: CASSLDGAGSREQYF. In DNA form, the CDR3 reads TGCGCCAGCAGCTTGGATGGAGCGGGTTCTCGGGAGCAGTACTTC.

On this clonotype: A read error is possible here, since a much larger clone lies one base away. The V gene is TRBV6-5, the J gene TRBJ2-3; no firm D call. Trimming removed 6 bases from V and 6 bases from J, with 13 bases in between. The CDR3 length is 13 residues. CDR1 and CDR2 (germline): MNHEY, SVGAGI. The CDR3 here is CASRSYKTDTQYF. The CDR3 bases are TGTGCCAGCAGGTCGTACAAGACGGATACGCAGTATTTT.

This clonotype has a handful of counts. The chain carries TRBV4-1 and TRBJ2-3; 9 nucleotides match TRBD2. CDR1 and CDR2 (germline): MGHRA, YSYEKL. Germline trimming cut 1 base from V and 4 bases from J; bases unmatched to any gene: 9. The CDR3 has 17 amino acids. CDR3 sequence: CASSQAIAGEIADTQYF. CDR3 nucleotides: TGCGCCAGCAGCCAAGCGATAGCGGGAGAGATCGCAGATACGCAGTATTTT.

This clonotype was seen repeatedly, ten times or more. J is TRBJ1-2 and V is TRBV3-1; the match to TRBD1 covers 8 bases. Unmatched junction bases numbered 15, after V lost 1 base and J lost 8 bases. This CDR3 contains 17 residues. In germline, CDR1 is LGHDT, CDR2 YNNKEL (reference sequence). CDR3 nucleotide sequence: TGTGCCAGCAGCCAAGTGGGCAGGGGGCGTGTAGGTGTAGGCTACACCTTC. Its protein is CASSQVGRGRVGVGYTF.

This clonotype was counted only a few times. The V call is TRBV28, the J call TRBJ2-7, with TRBD2 identical over 14 bases. From germline, CDR1 is MDHEN and CDR2 SYDVKM. The V and J ends lost 8 bases and 4 bases, in that order; junction bases with no gene match: 10. CDR3 length equals 16 residues. In DNA, the CDR3 is TGTGCCAGCCCCCCCGAAGGACTAGCGGGGGGATACGAGCAGTACTTC. Amino acid sequence: CASPPEGLAGGYEQYF.

The chain joins TRBV6-5 to TRBJ2-7; 8 bases match TRBD2. The V gene end was trimmed by 7 bases and the J gene end by 6 bases; junction bases not matched to a gene: 14. Germline loops: CDR1 MNHEY, CDR2 SVGAGI. This CDR3 is built from 15 residues. The CDR3 nucleotides are TGTGCCAGCACCTCGGGAGGGACCCTGGGGGCCGAGCAGTACTTC. It translates to CASTSGGTLGAEQYF.

This clonotype was seen ten or more times. The chain couples TRBV6-2 or TRBV6-3 to TRBJ2-3; D gene uncertain. V was shortened by 3 bases and J by 6 bases, with 4 bases between the two germline ends. The length of the CDR3 is 11 residues. Germline CDR1 is MNHEY and CDR2 is SVGEGT. The CDR3 DNA follows: TGTGCCAGCAGTTATTTGGATACGCAGTATTTT. Translation: CASSYLDTQYF.

The chain employs TRBV10-1 and TRBJ2-7, with unresolved D. The ends were cut back, 6 bases at V and 3 bases at J, with 9 bases in the middle. Germline V CDR1 and CDR2: WNHNN, SYGVQD (reference sequence). This CDR3 comprises 12 residues. CDR3 region: CASSRTSYEQYF. The DNA for the CDR3 is TGCGCCAGCAGCCGCACAAGCTACGAGCAGTACTTC.

This sequence joins TRBV12-5 and TRBJ2-5; 7 bases line up with TRBD1. Trimming cost V 10 bases and J 5 bases; bases outside gene matches: 19. Germline CDR1 and CDR2: LGHNT and FRNRAP. The CDR3 loop spans 16 amino acids. The CDR3 region has the DNA TGTGCTATCCCGTATCCAGAGACAGGGAAGTGGGAGACCCAGTACTTC. Protein: CAIPYPETGKWETQYF.

This clonotype was recorded a few times. The rearrangement uses TRBV7-7 and TRBJ2-2; 11 bases are a match to TRBD1. The CDR3 spans 15 residues. Germline values: CDR1 SSHAT, CDR2 FNYEAQ (reference sequence). Losses at the gene ends were 5 bases for V and 5 bases for J; bases not matched to a gene: 4. The CDR3 loop reads CASSPGQGATGELFF. The CDR3 region has the DNA TGTGCCAGCAGCCCCGGACAGGGGGCAACCGGGGAGCTGTTTTTT. The complete variable domain, with remaining parts taken from reference TRBV7-7 and TRBJ2-2, reads GAGVSQSPRYKVTKRGQDVTLRCDPISSHATLYWYQQALGQGPEFLTYFNYEAQPDKSGLPSDRFSAERPEGSISTLTIQRTEQRDSAMYRCASSPGQGATGELFFGEGSRLTVL.

This clonotype was seen a few times. This rearrangement joins TRBV9 to TRBJ2-5; unclear D gene. The V gene's germline CDR1 is SGDLS and CDR2 YYNGEE. V lost 3 bases to trimming and J lost 2 bases, with 5 bases between them. The CDR3 is made up of 12 amino acids. CDR3 coding DNA: TGTGCCAGCAGCGAAGGACAAGAGACCCAGTACTTC. This gives the protein CASSEGQETQYF.